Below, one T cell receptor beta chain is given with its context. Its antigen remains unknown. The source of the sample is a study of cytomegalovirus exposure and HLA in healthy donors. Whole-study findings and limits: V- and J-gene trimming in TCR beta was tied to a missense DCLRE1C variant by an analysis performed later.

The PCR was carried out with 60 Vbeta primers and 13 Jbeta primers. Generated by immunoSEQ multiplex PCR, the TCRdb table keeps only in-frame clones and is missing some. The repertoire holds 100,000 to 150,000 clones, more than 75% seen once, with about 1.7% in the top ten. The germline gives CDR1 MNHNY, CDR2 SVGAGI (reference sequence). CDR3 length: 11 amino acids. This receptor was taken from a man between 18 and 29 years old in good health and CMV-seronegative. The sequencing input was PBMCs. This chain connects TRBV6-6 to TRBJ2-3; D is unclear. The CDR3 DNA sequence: TGTGCGGTAACTAGCACAGATACGCAGTATTTT. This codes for CAVTSTDTQYF.